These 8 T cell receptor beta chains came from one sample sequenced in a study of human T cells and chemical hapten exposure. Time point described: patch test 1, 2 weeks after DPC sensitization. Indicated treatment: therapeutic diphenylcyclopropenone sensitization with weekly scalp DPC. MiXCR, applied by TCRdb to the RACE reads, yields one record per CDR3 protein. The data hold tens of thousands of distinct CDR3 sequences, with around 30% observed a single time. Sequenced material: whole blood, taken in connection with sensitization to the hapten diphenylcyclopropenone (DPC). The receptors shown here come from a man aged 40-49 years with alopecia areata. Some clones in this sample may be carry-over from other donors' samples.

In DNA form, the CDR3 reads TGCAGTGCTAGGGGGGAGGGTTTTCCCTACGAGCAGTACTTC. Its translation: CSARGEGFPYEQYF. The chain employs TRBV20-1 and TRBJ2-7; 7 bases map to TRBD2. Trimming cost V 3 bases and J 2 bases; bases outside gene matches: 7. Germline assignment: CDR1 DFQATT and CDR2 SNEGSKA (reference sequence). The CDR3 has 14 amino acids.

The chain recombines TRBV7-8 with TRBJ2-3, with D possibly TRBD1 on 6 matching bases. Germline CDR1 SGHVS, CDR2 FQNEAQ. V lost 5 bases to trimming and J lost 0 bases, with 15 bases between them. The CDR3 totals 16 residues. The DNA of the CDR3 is TGTGCCAGCAGCCCTAGGGGGACGGCTAGCACAGATACGCAGTATTTT. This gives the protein CASSPRGTASTDTQYF.

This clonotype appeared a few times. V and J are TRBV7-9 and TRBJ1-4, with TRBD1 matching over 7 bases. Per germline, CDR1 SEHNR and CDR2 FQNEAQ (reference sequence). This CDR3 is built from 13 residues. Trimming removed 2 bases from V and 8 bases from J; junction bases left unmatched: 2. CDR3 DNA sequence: TGTGCCAGCAGCTTATCACAGGGGGAAAAACTGTTTTTT. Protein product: CASSLSQGEKLFF.

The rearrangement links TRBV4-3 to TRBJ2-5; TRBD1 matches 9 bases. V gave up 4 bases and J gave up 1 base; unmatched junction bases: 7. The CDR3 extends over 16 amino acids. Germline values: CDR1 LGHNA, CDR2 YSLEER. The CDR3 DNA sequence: TGCGCCAGCAGCCTGTGGACAGGGGAATCCCAAGAGACCCAGTACTTC. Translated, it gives CASSLWTGESQETQYF.

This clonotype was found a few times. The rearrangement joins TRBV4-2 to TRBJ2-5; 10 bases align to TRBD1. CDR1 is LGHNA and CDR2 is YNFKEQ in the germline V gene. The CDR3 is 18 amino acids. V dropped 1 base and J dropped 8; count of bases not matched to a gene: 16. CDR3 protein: CASSQALTGGVLESTQYF. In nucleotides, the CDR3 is TGTGCCAGCAGCCAAGCCCTGACAGGGGGCGTTTTGGAGAGCACCCAGTACTTC.

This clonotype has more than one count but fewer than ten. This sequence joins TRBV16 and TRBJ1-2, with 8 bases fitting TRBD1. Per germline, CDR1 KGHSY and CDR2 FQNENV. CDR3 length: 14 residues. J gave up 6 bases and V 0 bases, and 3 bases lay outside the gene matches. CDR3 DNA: TGTGCCAGCAGCCAATCGACAGGGGCCCATGGCTACACCTTC. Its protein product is CASSQSTGAHGYTF.

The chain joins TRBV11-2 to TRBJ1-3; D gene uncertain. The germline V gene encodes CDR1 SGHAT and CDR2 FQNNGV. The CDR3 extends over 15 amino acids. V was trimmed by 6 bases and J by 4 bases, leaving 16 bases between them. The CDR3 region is CASSTTPVKGNTIYF. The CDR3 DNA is TGTGCCAGCAGTACTACACCTGTAAAAGGAAACACCATATATTTT.

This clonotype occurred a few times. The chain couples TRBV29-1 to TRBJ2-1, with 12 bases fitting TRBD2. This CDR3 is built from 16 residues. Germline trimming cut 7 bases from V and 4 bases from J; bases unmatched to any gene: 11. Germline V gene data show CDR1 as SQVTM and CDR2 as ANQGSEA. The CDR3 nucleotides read TGCAGCGCTCCACCGACTAGCGGGAGCCCTTACAATGAGCAGTTCTTC. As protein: CSAPPTSGSPYNEQFF.